This is a list of T cell receptor beta chains from one sample in a study of response to subunit inactivated influenza vaccine. Using its own MiXCR run on the RT-PCR reads, TCRdb lists one record per CDR3 protein. This table has 800,000 or so distinct CDR3 sequences, over 20% appearing once. The sequenced sample was PBMCs from blood, obtained 5 days after vaccination. The receptors were gathered from a man in his forties or fifties who received an inactivated influenza vaccine. Both conserved end residues are part of each CDR3. Each record gives: clone size, D gene, J gene, V gene, CDR3 protein, CDR3 DNA. A D gene is named only where the DNA matches it firmly. Only some rows state a clone size, as once, few, many or a class for expanded clones.

NA TRBD2 TRBJ2-7 TRBV20-1 CSASSGDGEQYF TGCAGTGCTAGCAGCGGGGATGGCGAGCAGTACTTC
few NA TRBJ2-1 TRBV5-1 CASSFLRAGNEQFF TGCGCCAGCAGCTTCCTCAGGGCAGGCAATGAGCAGTTCTTC
many TRBD1 TRBJ2-5 TRBV29-1 CSAPGQGPQETQYF TGCAGCGCTCCGGGACAGGGACCCCAAGAGACCCAGTACTTC
few TRBD2 TRBJ2-1 TRBV29-1 CSVWGRLAVYNEQFF TGCAGCGTTTGGGGTAGACTAGCGGTTTACAATGAGCAGTTCTTC
few NA TRBJ1-1 TRBV7-3 CASSSDGTEAFF TGTGCCAGCAGCTCGGACGGGACAGAAGCTTTCTTT
NA TRBD2 TRBJ2-1 TRBV10-3 CAISAWTSGGKNEQFF TGTGCCATCAGTGCCTGGACTAGCGGGGGGAAAAATGAGCAGTTCTTC
NA NA TRBJ1-1 TRBV10-3 CAISVGLGRRNTEAFF TGTGCCATCAGTGTTGGTTTGGGACGGAGGAACACTGAAGCTTTCTTT
NA TRBD1 TRBJ2-6 TRBV4-1 CASSQEGGEGANVLTF TGCGCCAGCAGCCAAGAAGGGGGCGAAGGGGCCAACGTCCTGACTTTC
few NA TRBJ1-6 TRBV18 CASSPTRAVDSPLHF TGTGCCAGCTCACCGACGAGGGCCGTTGATTCACCCCTCCACTTT
NA TRBD1 TRBJ2-7 TRBV7-8 CASSFPGQFYEQYF TGTGCCAGCAGCTTCCCGGGACAGTTCTACGAGCAGTACTTC
few NA TRBJ2-2 TRBV7-2 CASSLVYIGELFF TGTGCCAGCAGCTTGGTCTATATCGGGGAGCTGTTTTTT
NA TRBD1 TRBJ2-6 TRBV29-1 CSVEPLRAGGVPGANVLTF TGCAGCGTTGAACCCCTTAGGGCAGGGGGCGTCCCTGGGGCCAACGTCCTGACTTTC
NA NA TRBJ2-7 TRBV5-5 CASSTEQRSSYEQYF TGTGCCAGCAGCACCGAACAGCGGAGCTCCTACGAGCAGTACTTC
NA NA TRBJ1-5 TRBV12-3/TRBV12-4 CASSLSGNEPQHF TGTGCCAGCAGTTTGTCAGGGAACGAGCCCCAGCATTTT
NA NA TRBJ2-7 TRBV27 CASRLQGAYEQYF TGTGCCAGCAGACTACAGGGAGCTTACGAGCAGTACTTC
NA NA TRBJ2-2 TRBV7-9 CASSSWTGELFF TGTGCCAGCAGCTCTTGGACCGGGGAGCTGTTTTTT
NA TRBD1 TRBJ2-7 TRBV20-1 CSAKLLSGTGGWYETYEQYF TGCAGTGCCAAATTACTCTCCGGGACAGGGGGATGGTATGAGACCTACGAGCAGTACTTC
NA NA TRBJ2-1 TRBV7-2 CASSSQGEQFF TGTGCCAGCAGCTCACAGGGAGAGCAGTTCTTC
NA TRBD2 TRBJ2-1 TRBV20-1 CSASSAGAFEQFF TGCAGTGCTTCCTCAGCGGGAGCTTTTGAGCAGTTCTTC
NA NA TRBJ2-5 TRBV20-1 CSASRARGGHETQYF TGCAGTGCTAGTCGGGCCAGGGGAGGCCATGAGACCCAGTACTTC